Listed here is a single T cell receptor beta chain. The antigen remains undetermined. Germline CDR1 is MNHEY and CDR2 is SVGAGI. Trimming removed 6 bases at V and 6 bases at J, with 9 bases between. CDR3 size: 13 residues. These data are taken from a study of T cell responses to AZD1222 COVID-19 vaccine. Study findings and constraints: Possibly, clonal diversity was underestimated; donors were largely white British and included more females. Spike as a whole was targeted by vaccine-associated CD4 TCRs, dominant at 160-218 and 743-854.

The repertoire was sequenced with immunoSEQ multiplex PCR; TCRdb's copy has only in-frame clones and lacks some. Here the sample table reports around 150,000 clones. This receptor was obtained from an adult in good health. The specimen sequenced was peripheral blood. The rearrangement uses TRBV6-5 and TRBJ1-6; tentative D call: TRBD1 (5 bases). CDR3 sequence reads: CASRTGANSPLHF. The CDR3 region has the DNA TGTGCCAGCAGAACCGGGGCTAATTCACCCCTCCACTTT.